This T cell receptor beta chain comes out of a study of blood T cell repertoires in COVID-19. Study-wide context: Specimens from acute and convalescent COVID-19 originated in the United States, Italy and Spain. The analysed material was cDNA or gDNA that came from T cells, B-cell-depleted T cells, or PBMCs.

The sample holds one count of this clone. The identical CDR3 is also encoded by other nucleotide sequences in the sample. As handled by the study authors: Reference gene primer amplification gave nucleated cell count estimates. The table came from immunoSEQ multiplex PCR; TCRdb's copy has only in-frame clones and leaves some out. The D gene and trimming were derived from the DNA, and the V and J assignments and clone size from that table. The table has about 220,000 clones, roughly nine tenths seen once. The germline V gene encodes CDR1 SGHAT and CDR2 FQNNGV. V was pared by 5 bases and J by 5 bases, with 3 bases of the junction left unmatched. CDR3 size: 14 residues.

The TCR comes from a woman younger than 30 in a cohort exposed to, infected with or recovered from COVID-19 (not recorded which). The chain uses TRBV11-2 and TRBJ2-2; 9 positions match TRBD1. Sequencing was carried out using PBMCs or T cells enriched from blood (not recorded which). The CDR3 nucleotides read TGTGCCAGCAGCCCACAGGGGGCGACCGGGGAGCTGTTTTTT. Translation gives CASSPQGATGELFF.